This TCR beta chain was profiled in a study of blood T cell repertoires in COVID-19. Study-level information: Donors in the United States, Italy and Spain gave samples during acute or convalescent COVID-19.

The authors' processing: Cell counts per sample came from amplifying reference gene primers. Generated by immunoSEQ multiplex PCR, the TCRdb table keeps only in-frame clones and is missing some. V and J calls plus clone size are reproduced from that table; the DNA served to infer D and trimming. The sample holds 87,000 or so clones, around 84% seen once. A few counts support this clone. The clonotype was recovered from a woman aged 80 or older in a cohort sampled during active or convalescent COVID-19. Sequencing was carried out using peripheral blood.

This chain's CDR3 is CASRPGLGTNEKLFF. DNA for the CDR3: TGTGCCAGCAGACCAGGGTTAGGAACTAATGAAAAACTGTTTTTT. V usage is TRBV2 and J usage is TRBJ1-4, with a weak D call TRBD1 (5 bases). Germline CDR1 is SNHLY and CDR2 is FYNNEI. V shed 6 bases and J shed 1 base, with 12 bases lying between them. The CDR3 has 15 amino acids.